This TCR beta chain originates from a study of T cells in placental villitis. Regarding the research as a whole: The study compared placental TCR-beta repertoires across villitis of unknown etiology, gestational-age-matched unaffected controls, and infectious villitis to test an allograft-versus-infection hypothesis.

The paper's findings and limits, for the study overall: Small amounts of decidua were contained in the paraffin blocks, so some of the captured T cells, especially in controls, may have been decidual rather than villous infiltrates. Sequencing bulk tissue made it impossible to distinguish helper, regulatory or cytotoxic T cells or to tell maternal from fetal T cells, and the approach excluded gamma-delta receptors. CMV-specific clone frequencies were higher in infectious CMV cases than in villitis of unknown etiology (around 0.011 vs 0.00099), which did not differ from controls.

The immunoSEQ v4 bias-controlled multiplex PCR assay, performed blinded to group allocation, was used to amplify TCR-beta CDR3 regions from genomic DNA. To estimate nucleated cell and T cell quantities per sample, reference gene primers were included together with the TCR-beta primers. Sequencing of the libraries was performed on an Illumina MiSeq with a 100-cycle paired-end protocol. Under the source paper's analysis protocol: Diversity and richness were calculated in immunoSEQ Analyzer software; richness by iChao1, clonality based on Pielou evenness and Shannon diversity (0-1, higher means less diverse). CDR3 amino acid sequences together with V/J genes were queried against VDJdb for CMV, EBV and influenza A specificities, with confidence 3 and substitution 2 applied. The Morisita-Horn index was used to measure TCR-beta amino acid clonotype overlap among the villitis of unknown etiology, infectious villitis and control repertoires. This is the immuneACCESS table as TCRdb keeps it, with only in-frame sequences that have V and J called. A part of the clones is gone; compared with another copy, unresolved V genes explain less than half, and the rest is unexplained. The DNA was the basis for D and trimming; V, J and clone size are from that table. This sample lists 6,000 to 6,500 clones; around 78% were detected once. The top ten constitute more than 7.5% of the sample.

Remarks on this clone: The target of this receptor is not known. No per-base quality is available; no much larger clone lies one base away.

Five infectious villitis placentae were included, four with confirmed cytomegalovirus and one with Toxoplasma gondii, and were not matched to other groups. Mothers with infectious villitis were younger, had smaller fetuses, and delivered preterm or experienced intrauterine demise in a couple of cases. After delivery, placentae were collected and subjected to gross and histological evaluation prior to the selection of archival tissue. Five 10-micron scrolls were cut from each FFPE block, and DNA was isolated using the AllPrep DNA/RNA FFPE Tissue kit. DNA concentration and purity were checked by NanoDrop, and RNA quality was assessed on a Bioanalyzer. The sequenced sample was placental tissue containing maternal and fetal cells. The origin of this receptor is a human patient with infectious villitis; the placental T cells may come from both mother and fetus.

Here the CDR3 is given as CASSLGDVTSYEQYF. In nucleotides, the sequence is TGTGCCAGCAGCTTGGGTGACGTAACCTCCTACGAGCAGTACTTC. This chain is built from TRBV7-8 and TRBJ2-7; there is no confident call for the D gene. The CDR3 goes from the cysteine to the phenylalanine over 15 residues. Only the CDR3 DNA is retained, 45 bases long and in frame from the first base. The germline ends are 12 bases apart after V is trimmed by 3 bases and J by 0 bases. CDR1 and CDR2 (SGHVS, FQNEAQ) derive from the germline V gene.